A selection of T cell receptor beta chains follows, all from one sample in a study of blood T cells in healthy people across ages. TCRdb reprocessed the 5' RACE reads with MiXCR, giving one entry per CDR3 protein. The sample shows approximately 2,000,000 distinct CDR3 sequences, around 42% of them seen only once. Material: blood. The receptors stem from a human donor in good health. Both conserved end residues are part of each CDR3. The D gene is left open where the match is weak. Some rows have no size entry. The others give once, few or many, or a class for an expanded clone.

. few TRBJ1-2 TRBV20-1 TGCAGTGCTTATAACTATGGCTACACCTTC CSAYNYGYTF
. . TRBJ2-7 TRBV29-1 TGTAGCGTTGTAGGTGGATCCTTTCCCTACAAGCAGTACTTC CSVVGGSFPYKQYF
TRBD1 . TRBJ1-2 TRBV28 TGTGCCAGCAGTTGGCCGGACAGGGGGAGCTATGGCTACACCTTC CASSWPDRGSYGYTF
. . TRBJ1-1 TRBV14 TGTGCCAGCAGCCAAGTGTATGGGGCAGAAGCTTTCTTT CASSQVYGAEAFF
. few TRBJ2-3 TRBV9 TGTGCCAGCAGCGCCAAGAGCATTACAGATACGCAGTATTTT CASSAKSITDTQYF
. few TRBJ2-6 TRBV12-3/TRBV12-4 TGTGCCAGCAGCCAGGGTCGGGCCAACGTCCTGACTTTC CASSQGRANVLTF
. . TRBJ2-5 TRBV27 TGTGCCAGCAGTTTATCGTCCAGCCTTGAGACCCAGTACTTC CASSLSSSLETQYF
TRBD2 . TRBJ2-7 TRBV6-2/TRBV6-3 TGTGCCAGCATCCCCGAGATAGCGGGGGCTGCGGACCGGTACGAGCAGTACTTC CASIPEIAGAADRYEQYF
TRBD1 few TRBJ1-2 TRBV28 TGTGCCAGCAGTTTAACAGGGGCTCTAGGTGGCTACACCTTC CASSLTGALGGYTF
. . TRBJ2-7 TRBV7-2 TGTGCCAGCAGCCTAAATATAGGACACCTCTCCTACGAGCAGTACTTC CASSLNIGHLSYEQYF
. many TRBJ2-7 TRBV29-1 TGCAGCGTTGGCAGGGGGGCCTACGAGCAGTACTTC CSVGRGAYEQYF
. . TRBJ2-3 TRBV2 TGTGCCAGCAGGAACAGGGGGGGAAGCACAGATACGCAGTATTTT CASRNRGGSTDTQYF
TRBD2 . TRBJ2-5 TRBV10-3 TGTGCCATCAGTGAGTACGCAACTACGACTAGCGGGGCCCAAGAGACCCAGTACTTC CAISEYATTTSGAQETQYF
TRBD1 few TRBJ2-7 TRBV28 TGTGCCAGCAGTTCACCGACAGGGGGCGTAATCGAGCAGTACTTC CASSSPTGGVIEQYF
. . TRBJ2-7 TRBV4-1 TGCGCCAGCAGCCAAGAGACCGGGGGCCCCTACGAGCAGTACTTC CASSQETGGPYEQYF
. few TRBJ1-5 TRBV20-1 TGCAGTGCTAGCGGCAGGCCAGCGCCTAATCAGCCCCAGCATTTT CSASGRPAPNQPQHF
. few TRBJ1-2 TRBV7-2 TGTGCCAGCAGCTTGGGGAGTGGGAGGGCCATCTATGGCTACACCTTC CASSLGSGRAIYGYTF
. few TRBJ1-2 TRBV9 TGTGCCAGCAGCGTAGATATTTCAGGATGGGGTTCTAACTATGGCTACACCTTC CASSVDISGWGSNYGYTF
. . TRBJ2-1 TRBV10-3 TGTGCCATCAGTGAGGGGGGCCCATACAATGAGCAGTTCTTC CAISEGGPYNEQFF
TRBD1 . TRBJ1-1 TRBV7-9 TGTGCCAGCAGCTTAATTCAGGGGGCTAGTGAAGCTTTCTTT CASSLIQGASEAFF
. few TRBJ1-2 TRBV20-1 TGCAGTGCTAGAGAGCAGCCCCTTAAATATGGCTACACCTTC CSAREQPLKYGYTF
. . TRBJ2-3 TRBV2 TGTGCCAGCAGTGACGGCTGGGCCACAGATACGCAGTATTTT CASSDGWATDTQYF
. . TRBJ1-2 TRBV4-3 TGCGCCAGCAGCCAGCAATCGGCGGCATATGGCTACACCTTC CASSQQSAAYGYTF
. few TRBJ2-7 TRBV10-3 TGTGCCATCAGTGTAGACAGCCACGAGCAGTACTTC CAISVDSHEQYF
TRBD1 . TRBJ2-3 TRBV24-1 TGTGCCACCAGTGATTTCGCCAGGACAGGGAAAGTGAGCACAGATACGCAGTATTTT CATSDFARTGKVSTDTQYF
. . TRBJ1-5 TRBV4-1 TGCGCCAGCACGAAGACAGGAGCTAGCAATCAGCCCCAGCATTTT CASTKTGASNQPQHF
. many TRBJ2-7 TRBV5-5 TGCGCCAGCAGCCTCCGGGACAACTACGAGCAGTACTTC CASSLRDNYEQYF
. . TRBJ2-3 TRBV7-2 TGTGCCAGCACCCAGGGGCGAGGCTCAGATACGCAGTATTTT CASTQGRGSDTQYF
. few TRBJ2-7 TRBV6-6 TGTGCCAGCAGTCCCGCGATTGGGAGCATTTACGAGCAGTACTTC CASSPAIGSIYEQYF
TRBD1 . TRBJ1-2 TRBV6-4 TGTGCCAGCAGTCTTACAGGGGCGCCTTATGGCTACACCTTC CASSLTGAPYGYTF
. few TRBJ2-7 TRBV28 TGTGCCAGCGGGCAGGGACGGCGAGAGTACTTC CASGQGRREYF
. . TRBJ2-7 TRBV3-1 TGTGCCAGCAGCCAAGATGGGTGGGGGCGGGGCGAGCAGTACTTC CASSQDGWGRGEQYF
. few TRBJ1-2 TRBV2 TGTGCCAGCAGTGAAAGCCTCTATGGCTACACCTTC CASSESLYGYTF
TRBD1 few TRBJ1-2 TRBV29-1 TGCAGCGTGAGGACAGGGGCAGACTATGGCTACACCTTC CSVRTGADYGYTF
. . TRBJ2-7 TRBV7-2 TGTGCCAGCAGCTTTCAATCCTCAGGGGTGCAGTACTTC CASSFQSSGVQYF
. . TRBJ1-2 TRBV7-6 TGTGCCGGCAGCGCATTTGGAGGGCAGGGTAGAGGCTACACCTTC CAGSAFGGQGRGYTF
TRBD1 . TRBJ1-1 TRBV20-1 TGCAGTGCTCGGCCAACAGGGGTGAAAGCTTTCTTT CSARPTGVKAFF